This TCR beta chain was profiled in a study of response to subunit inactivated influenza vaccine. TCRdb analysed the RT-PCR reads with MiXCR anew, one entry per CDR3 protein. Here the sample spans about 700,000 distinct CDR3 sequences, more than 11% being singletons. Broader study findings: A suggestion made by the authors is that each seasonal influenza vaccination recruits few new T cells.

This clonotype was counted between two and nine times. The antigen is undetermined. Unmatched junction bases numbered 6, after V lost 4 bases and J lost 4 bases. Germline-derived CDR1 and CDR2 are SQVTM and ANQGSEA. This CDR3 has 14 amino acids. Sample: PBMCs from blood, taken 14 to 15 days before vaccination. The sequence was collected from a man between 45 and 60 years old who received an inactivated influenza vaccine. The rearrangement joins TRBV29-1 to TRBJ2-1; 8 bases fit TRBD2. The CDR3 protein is CSVGASGHYNEQFF. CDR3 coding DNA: TGCAGCGTTGGAGCTAGCGGGCATTACAATGAGCAGTTCTTC.